The 11 T cell receptor beta chains reported below all come from one sample, sequenced in a study of T cells after yellow fever vaccination (dated by TCRdb to between 2018 and 2021). Receptors were amplified or captured by 5' RACE. Sequencing took place on an Illumina NovaSeq 6000. Using fastp trimming at Q25 and MiXCR clonotype assembly, TCRdb reanalyzed the public sequencing data and kept in-frame beta chains. Here each entry gathers all rows of one CDR3 protein and keeps the most common genes and DNA. Recorded for this sample are some 260,000 distinct CDR3 sequences; approximately 5.2% of them occurred a single time. Around 3.3% of the sample belongs to the ten largest clones. The sample's treatment or condition, from its label and the paper: live attenuated yellow fever vaccine strain. The source material was CD4+ T cells sorted from PBMCs, sampled on the day of the yellow fever booster vaccination. The receptors shown here come from a man in his late teens or twenties who received the YFV17D yellow fever vaccine.

Only a few counts were recorded for this clonotype. CDR3 amino acids: CASKSDRAGTIYF. CDR3 nucleotides: TGTGCCAGCAAAAGCGACAGGGCTGGCACCATATATTTT. The chain combines TRBV6-1 with TRBJ1-3; the match to TRBD1 covers 7 bases. J lost 9 bases, V lost 7 bases, and 9 bases had no gene match. Germline CDR1 MNHNS, CDR2 SASEGT. The CDR3 contains 13 residues.

Worth noting for this clonotype: This may be a read error, as it is one base from a much larger clone. This chain links TRBV12-5 with TRBJ2-1; D gene unclear. V was pared by 7 bases and J by 5 bases, with 9 bases between. Germline V gene data show CDR1 as LGHNT and CDR2 as FRNRAP. The length of the CDR3 is 12 residues. CDR3 region: CASVYQHNEQFF. The CDR3 nucleotides read TGTGCTAGTGTTTATCAACACAATGAGCAGTTCTTC.

This clonotype was counted a few times. The rearrangement uses TRBV7-2 and TRBJ2-3; 9 bases agree with TRBD2. V shed 3 bases, J shed 6 bases, and the junction held 4 bases outside the gene matches. This CDR3 region has 14 residues. CDR1 and CDR2 (germline): SGHTA, FQGNSA. In DNA form, the CDR3 reads TGTGCCAGCAGCTTTAGCGGGGGCCTTGATACGCAGTATTTT. This encodes CASSFSGGLDTQYF.

This clonotype has ten or more counts. The V and J genes are TRBV7-2 and TRBJ1-1, with 7 bases lining up with TRBD1. With V trimmed by 5 bases and J by 0 bases, 6 bases remained unmatched. Germline lookup yields CDR1 SGHTA and CDR2 FQGNSA. The CDR3 has 15 residues. For the CDR3, the DNA is TGTGCCAGCAGCCCCAGTCAGGGGGTGAACACTGAAGCTTTCTTT. Translated, it gives CASSPSQGVNTEAFF.

Ten or more counts support this clonotype. The V and J genes are TRBV29-1 and TRBJ2-1; 10 bases fit TRBD1. V lost 4 bases, J lost 9 bases, and 9 bases stayed unmatched. CDR1 and CDR2 (germline): SQVTM, ANQGSEA. The CDR3 sequence is 14 residues long. The DNA of the CDR3 is TGCAGCGTTGGAACCGAGGGACAGGGGTTTGAGCAGTTCTTC. It specifies CSVGTEGQGFEQFF.

The rearrangement uses TRBV14 and TRBJ1-5, with D uncertain. Germline V CDR1 and CDR2: SGHDN, FVKESK. The V and J ends lost 3 bases and 5 bases respectively, with 5 bases between them. The CDR3 sequence is 12 residues long. The CDR3 DNA follows: TGTGCCAGCAGCCAGTGGGATCAGCCCCAGCATTTT. Amino acids: CASSQWDQPQHF.

In its sample, this clonotype was seen many times. The chain couples TRBV4-3 to TRBJ1-6; D is uncertain. The CDR3 is 14 amino acids. Germline loops: CDR1 LGHNA, CDR2 YSLEER. V was cut by 0 bases and J by 8 bases, with 8 bases left in between. The CDR3 DNA reads TGCGCCAGCAGCCAAGAAGCTAAGGATTCACCCCTCCACTTT. Translating gives CASSQEAKDSPLHF.

This clonotype turned up a few times. The chain joins TRBV6-5 to TRBJ2-1; 7 bases agree with TRBD1. The CDR3 runs 15 residues. Germline V gene data show CDR1 as MNHEY and CDR2 as SVGAGI. V lost 8 bases and J lost 1; bases outside the gene matches: 8. CDR3 loop: CASGARQGSYNEQFF. Written as DNA, the CDR3 is TGTGCCAGCGGAGCAAGACAGGGTTCCTACAATGAGCAGTTCTTC.

This clonotype turned up a few times. The V call is TRBV5-1, the J call TRBJ2-7; D gene ambiguous. Per germline, CDR1 SGHRS and CDR2 YFSETQ. Trimming removed 2 bases from V and 3 bases from J, with 9 bases in between. This CDR3 spans 13 amino acids. The chain's CDR3 is CASSLTGRYEQYF. The DNA of the CDR3 is TGCGCCAGCAGCTTAACTGGGCGCTACGAGCAGTACTTC.

This clonotype was observed a few times. V and J are TRBV10-1 and TRBJ2-7, with 7 bases lining up with TRBD2. Per germline, CDR1 WNHNN and CDR2 SYGVQD (reference sequence). This CDR3 has 17 amino acids. The junction had 20 bases not matched to a gene; V was cut back by 9 bases and J by 3 bases. The CDR3 DNA sequence: TGCGCCAGACAATGGAGGACGGGAGCGGGGCGCCACTACGAGCAGTACTTC. It specifies CARQWRTGAGRHYEQYF.

The chain has TRBV2 and TRBJ1-6; 12 nucleotides agree with TRBD1. J lost 0 bases, V lost 6 bases, and 6 bases had no gene match. Germline V gene sequence: CDR1 SNHLY, CDR2 FYNNEI. CDR3 length: 18 amino acids. CDR3 in amino acids: CASRPGQGAGSYNSPLHF. The CDR3 bases are TGTGCCAGCAGACCGGGACAGGGGGCCGGCTCCTATAATTCACCCCTCCACTTT.